This T cell receptor (beta chain) was profiled in a study of spatial heterogeneity in lung cancer. Study context: Alpha-chain sequences were consistently detected less often than beta-chain sequences. On average, each unique TCR and UMI combination appeared more than ten times in raw reads. Study observations and caveats: Among blood samples, ubiquitous expanded tumor TCRs appeared more at resection than at follow-up.

Specified time point: sample taken at primary tumor resection. Sequencing of whole RNA from tumor, nontumor lung or frozen PBMC involved no sorting. The donors, more than 55 patients with untreated early-stage non-small cell lung cancer, provided the samples. TCRdb re-derived calls from the 5' RACE reads in MiXCR, one entry per CDR3 protein. The profile shows 15,000 to 20,000 distinct CDR3 sequences, about 20% of them singletons. A word on this clonotype: As yet, its antigen is unknown.

Sample: PBMCs, taken at surgery. The TCR was taken from a female donor with early-stage non-small cell lung cancer.

For the CDR3, the DNA is TGTGCCAGCAGTCTTGCGGGGGGGAGCACTGAAGCTTTCTTT. Its translation is CASSLAGGSTEAFF. The chain uses TRBV28 and TRBJ1-1; possibly TRBD1 for D (5 bases). V was clipped by 5 bases and J by 4 bases, with 14 bases between them. The CDR3 covers 14 residues. Germline CDR1 MDHEN, CDR2 SYDVKM.